This T cell receptor beta chain was sequenced in a study of OX40 agonist ivuxolimab in advanced cancers. In the study overall: Patients receiving dose escalation had hepatocellular carcinoma, melanoma, renal cell or head and neck cancer. Study-wide results and limits: By week 6 at 0.1 to 3.0 mg/kg, blood CD4+ and CD8+ T cells had expanded clonally.

This CDR3 comprises 18 residues. Germline-derived CDR1 and CDR2 are SGHTA and FQGNSA. The ends were cut back, 5 bases at V and 0 bases at J, with 17 bases in the middle. Produced via immunoSEQ multiplex PCR; TCRdb's table is partial and in-frame only. This sample carries around 98,000 clones, around nine tenths of them seen once, and the ten largest clones take around 0.52%. About this clone: As yet, its antigen is unknown.

This clonotype originated in an adult with an advanced solid tumor such as melanoma, head and neck, liver or kidney cancer. The chain combines TRBV7-2 with TRBJ2-6, with D perhaps matching TRBD1 or TRBD2 (5 bases each). The sample consisted of CD4+ or CD8+ T cells sorted from blood, taken in a trial of the OX40 agonist ivuxolimab. The CDR3 is CASSRPLRGPSGANVLTF. The DNA of the CDR3 is TGTGCCAGCAGCCGCCCCCTCCGGGGCCCCTCTGGGGCCAACGTCCTGACTTTC.